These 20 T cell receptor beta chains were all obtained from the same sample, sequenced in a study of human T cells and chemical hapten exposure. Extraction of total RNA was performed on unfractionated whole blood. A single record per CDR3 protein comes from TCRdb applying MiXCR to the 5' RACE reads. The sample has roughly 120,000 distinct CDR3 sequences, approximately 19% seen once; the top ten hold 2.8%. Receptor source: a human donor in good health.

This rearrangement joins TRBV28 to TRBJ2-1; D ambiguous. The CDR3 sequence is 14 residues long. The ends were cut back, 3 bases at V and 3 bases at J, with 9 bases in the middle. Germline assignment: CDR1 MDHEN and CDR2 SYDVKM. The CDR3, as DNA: TGTGCCAGCAGTTTCGGTCAGGTCTACAATGAGCAGTTCTTC. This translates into CASSFGQVYNEQFF.

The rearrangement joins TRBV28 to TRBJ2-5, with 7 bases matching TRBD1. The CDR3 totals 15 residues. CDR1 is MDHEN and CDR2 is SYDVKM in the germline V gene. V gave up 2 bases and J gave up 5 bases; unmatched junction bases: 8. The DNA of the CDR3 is TGTGCCAGCAGTTTAACTTCGACAGGGAAGGAGACCCAGTACTTC. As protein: CASSLTSTGKETQYF.

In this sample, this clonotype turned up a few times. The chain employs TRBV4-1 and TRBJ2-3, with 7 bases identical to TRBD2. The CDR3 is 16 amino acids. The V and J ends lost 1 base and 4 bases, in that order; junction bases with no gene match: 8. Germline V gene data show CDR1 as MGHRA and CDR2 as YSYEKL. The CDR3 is CASSQVRTSGADTQYF. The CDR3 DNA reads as TGCGCCAGCAGCCAAGTCCGGACTAGTGGAGCAGATACGCAGTATTTT.

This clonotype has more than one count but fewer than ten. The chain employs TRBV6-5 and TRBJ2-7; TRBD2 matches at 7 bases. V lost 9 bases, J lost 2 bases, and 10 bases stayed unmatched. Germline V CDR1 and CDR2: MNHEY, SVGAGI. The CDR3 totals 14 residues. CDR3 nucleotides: TGTGCCAGTCGGGGGGACTACCTCGCCTACGAGCAGTACTTC. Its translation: CASRGDYLAYEQYF.

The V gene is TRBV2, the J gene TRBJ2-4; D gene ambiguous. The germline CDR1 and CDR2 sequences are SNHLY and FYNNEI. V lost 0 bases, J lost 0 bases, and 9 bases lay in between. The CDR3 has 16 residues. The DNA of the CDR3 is TGTGCCAGCAGTGAAGCGCTGTTGGCAGCCAAAAACATTCAGTACTTC. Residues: CASSEALLAAKNIQYF.

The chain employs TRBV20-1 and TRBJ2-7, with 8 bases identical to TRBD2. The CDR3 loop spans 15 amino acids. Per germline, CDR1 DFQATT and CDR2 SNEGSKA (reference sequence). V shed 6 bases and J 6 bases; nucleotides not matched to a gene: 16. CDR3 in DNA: TGCAGTGCACCTAAACCGGGACTAGTCTCTTCCGAGCAGTACTTC. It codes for CSAPKPGLVSSEQYF.

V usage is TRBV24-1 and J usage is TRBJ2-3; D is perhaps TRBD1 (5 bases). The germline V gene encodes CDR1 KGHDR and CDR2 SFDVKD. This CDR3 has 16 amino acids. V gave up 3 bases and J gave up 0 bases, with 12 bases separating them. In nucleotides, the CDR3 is TGTGCCACCAGTGATCGAAGGGGCCAAAGCACAGATACGCAGTATTTT. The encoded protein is CATSDRRGQSTDTQYF.

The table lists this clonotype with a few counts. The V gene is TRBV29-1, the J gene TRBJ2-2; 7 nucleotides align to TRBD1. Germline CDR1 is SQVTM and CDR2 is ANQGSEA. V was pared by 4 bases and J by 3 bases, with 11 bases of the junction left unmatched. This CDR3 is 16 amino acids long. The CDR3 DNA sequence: TGCAGCGTTGTGATAGCGACAGGGTGGTACACCGGGGAGCTGTTTTTT. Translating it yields CSVVIATGWYTGELFF.

CDR3 in DNA: TGCAGCGTTGAAGGCGGGGCCGGGACCGGGGAGCTGTTTTTT. Amino acid sequence: CSVEGGAGTGELFF. The chain combines TRBV29-1 with TRBJ2-2, with D tentatively TRBD2 (6 bases). The length of the CDR3 is 14 residues. V was cut by 1 base and J by 5 bases, with 11 bases left in between. CDR1 and CDR2 from the germline V gene are SQVTM and ANQGSEA.

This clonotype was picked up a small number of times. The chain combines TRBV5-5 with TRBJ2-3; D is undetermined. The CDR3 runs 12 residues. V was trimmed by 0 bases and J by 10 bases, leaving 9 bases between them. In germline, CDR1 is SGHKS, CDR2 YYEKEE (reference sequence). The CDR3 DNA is TGTGCCAGCAGCTTGGATGGGGTAGCGCAGTATTTT. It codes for CASSLDGVAQYF.

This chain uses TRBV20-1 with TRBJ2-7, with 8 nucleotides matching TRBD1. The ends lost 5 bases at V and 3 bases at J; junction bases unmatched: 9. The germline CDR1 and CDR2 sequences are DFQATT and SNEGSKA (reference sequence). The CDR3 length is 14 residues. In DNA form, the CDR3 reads TGCAGTGCTCCCGGGGCACAGGGGGGCTACGAGCAGTACTTC. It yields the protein CSAPGAQGGYEQYF.

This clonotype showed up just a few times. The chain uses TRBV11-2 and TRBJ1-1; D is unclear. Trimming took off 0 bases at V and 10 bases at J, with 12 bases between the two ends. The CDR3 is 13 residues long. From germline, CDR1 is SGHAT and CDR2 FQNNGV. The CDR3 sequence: CASSLEWPRGAFF. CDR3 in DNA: TGTGCCAGCAGCTTAGAATGGCCCCGAGGAGCTTTCTTT.

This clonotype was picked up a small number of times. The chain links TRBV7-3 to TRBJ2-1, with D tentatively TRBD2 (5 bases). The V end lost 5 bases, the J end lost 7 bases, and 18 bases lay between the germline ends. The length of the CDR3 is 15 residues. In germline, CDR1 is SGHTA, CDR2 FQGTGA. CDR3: CASSPLAPAENEQFF. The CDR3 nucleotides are TGTGCCAGCAGCCCTTTAGCGCCGGCCGAGAATGAGCAGTTCTTC.

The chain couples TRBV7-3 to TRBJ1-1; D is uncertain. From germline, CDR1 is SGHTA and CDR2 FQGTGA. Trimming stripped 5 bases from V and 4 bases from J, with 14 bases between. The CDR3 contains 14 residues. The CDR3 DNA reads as TGTGCCAGCAGCCCCGGACCCTCGAGCACTGAAGCTTTCTTT. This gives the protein CASSPGPSSTEAFF.

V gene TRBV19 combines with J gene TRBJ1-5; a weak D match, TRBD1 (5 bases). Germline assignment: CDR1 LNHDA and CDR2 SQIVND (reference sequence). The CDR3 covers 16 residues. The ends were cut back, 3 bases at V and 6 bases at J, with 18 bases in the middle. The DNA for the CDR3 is TGTGCCAGTAGTATGGAGGGGCAGGGAAGTTTTCAGCCCCAGCATTTT. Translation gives CASSMEGQGSFQPQHF.

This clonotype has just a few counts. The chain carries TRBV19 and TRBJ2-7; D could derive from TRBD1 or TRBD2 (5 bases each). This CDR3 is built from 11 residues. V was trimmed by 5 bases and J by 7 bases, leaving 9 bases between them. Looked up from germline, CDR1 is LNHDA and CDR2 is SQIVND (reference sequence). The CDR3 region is CASSWGTEQYF. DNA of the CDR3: TGTGCCAGTAGTTGGGGGACGGAGCAGTACTTC.

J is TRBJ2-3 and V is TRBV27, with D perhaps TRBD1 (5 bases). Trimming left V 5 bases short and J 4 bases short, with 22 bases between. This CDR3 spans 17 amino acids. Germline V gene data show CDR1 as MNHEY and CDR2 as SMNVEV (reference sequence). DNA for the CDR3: TGTGCCAGCAGTCCATCCTCTAGGGGTCTCTGGGCAGATACGCAGTATTTT. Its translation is CASSPSSRGLWADTQYF.

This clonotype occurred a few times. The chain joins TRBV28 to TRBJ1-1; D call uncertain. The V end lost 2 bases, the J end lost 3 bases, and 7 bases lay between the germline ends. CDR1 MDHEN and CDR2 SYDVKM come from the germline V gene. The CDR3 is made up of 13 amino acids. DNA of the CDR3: TGTGCCAGCAGTTTACTCAAATACACTGAAGCTTTCTTT. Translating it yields CASSLLKYTEAFF.

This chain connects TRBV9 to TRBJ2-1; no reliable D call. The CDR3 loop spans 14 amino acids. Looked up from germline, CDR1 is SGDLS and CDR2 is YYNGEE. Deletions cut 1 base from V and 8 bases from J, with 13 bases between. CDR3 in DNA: TGTGCCAGCAGCGTAAGCCCTCAATCCCATGAGCAGTTCTTC. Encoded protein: CASSVSPQSHEQFF.

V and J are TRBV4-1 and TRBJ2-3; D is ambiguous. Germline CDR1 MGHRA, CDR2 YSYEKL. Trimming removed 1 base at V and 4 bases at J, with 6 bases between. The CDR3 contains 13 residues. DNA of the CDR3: TGCGCCAGCAGCCAAGGCCGGTCAGATACGCAGTATTTT. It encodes CASSQGRSDTQYF.